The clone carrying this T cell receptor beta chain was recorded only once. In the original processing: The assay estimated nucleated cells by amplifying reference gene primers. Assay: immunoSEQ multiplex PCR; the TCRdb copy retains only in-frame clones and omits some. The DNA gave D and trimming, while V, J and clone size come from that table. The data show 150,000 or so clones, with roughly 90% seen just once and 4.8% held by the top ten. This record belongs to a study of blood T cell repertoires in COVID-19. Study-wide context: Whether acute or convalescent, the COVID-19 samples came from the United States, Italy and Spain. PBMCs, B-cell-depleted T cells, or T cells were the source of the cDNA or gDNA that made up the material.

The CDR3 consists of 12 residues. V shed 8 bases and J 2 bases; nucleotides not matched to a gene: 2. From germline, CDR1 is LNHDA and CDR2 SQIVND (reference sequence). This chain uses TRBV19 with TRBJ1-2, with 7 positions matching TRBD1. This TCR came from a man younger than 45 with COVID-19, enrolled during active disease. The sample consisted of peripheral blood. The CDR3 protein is CASRDRNYGYTF. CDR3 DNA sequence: TGTGCCAGTCGGGACAGAAACTATGGCTACACCTTC. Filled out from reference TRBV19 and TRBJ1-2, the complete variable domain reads DGGITQSPKYLFRKEGQNVTLSCEQNLNHDAMYWYRQDPGQGLRLIYYSQIVNDFQKGDIAEGYSVSREKKESFPLTVTSAQKNPTAFYLCASRDRNYGYTFGSGTRLTVV.